This TCR beta chain appears in the sequencing data of a study of graft-versus-host responses after intestinal transplantation. The CDR3 runs to 18 residues. Germline CDR1 and CDR2: LNHDA and SQIVND (reference sequence). J was trimmed by 0 bases and V by 5 bases; bases with no gene match: 13. Points from the study as a whole: Those patients showing graft-donor T cell macrochimerism displayed high graft-versus-host to host-versus-graft clonal ratios in allografts.

TCRdb keeps only in-frame clones here, not all; method: immunoSEQ multiplex PCR. The sample lists about 40,000 clones, approximately 95% seen once, with roughly 0.52% in the top ten. Comments on this clone: As yet, its antigen is unknown.

The TCR sequence derives from a human donor who was the organ donor for an intestinal transplant. The gene calls are TRBV19 and TRBJ1-3; 7 nucleotides line up with TRBD1. The sample was unstimulated CD8+ T cells sorted from spleen or lymph node cells, taken before transplant. The CDR3 bases are TGTGCCAGTAGTCCTTTTACCGGGACAGCAAGCTCTGGAAACACCATATATTTT. It specifies CASSPFTGTASSGNTIYF.